The clone carrying this T cell receptor (beta chain) was detected once. Its antigen is undetermined. The data stem from a study of OX40 agonist ivuxolimab in advanced cancers. Study results and caveats: Partial responders receiving 0.1-3.0 mg/kg showed among the lowest clonal expansion.

Repertoires were generated with immunoSEQ multiplex PCR, while TCRdb's copy carries only in-frame clones and drops some. The sample lists about 79,000 clones; approximately 85% were seen once. Systemic immunosuppression or a history of autoimmune disease excluded patients. The CDR3 covers 12 residues. Germline CDR1 and CDR2: SGHAT and FQNNGV. V gave up 6 bases and J gave up 5 bases, with 7 bases separating them. This chain links TRBV11-2 with TRBJ2-2; no reliable D call. Source: CD4+ or CD8+ T cells sorted from blood, taken in a trial of the OX40 agonist ivuxolimab. This TCR derives from an adult with an advanced solid tumor such as melanoma, head and neck, liver or kidney cancer. The CDR3: CASRTVTGELFF. The CDR3 coding sequence is TGTGCCAGCAGGACGGTTACCGGGGAGCTGTTTTTT.